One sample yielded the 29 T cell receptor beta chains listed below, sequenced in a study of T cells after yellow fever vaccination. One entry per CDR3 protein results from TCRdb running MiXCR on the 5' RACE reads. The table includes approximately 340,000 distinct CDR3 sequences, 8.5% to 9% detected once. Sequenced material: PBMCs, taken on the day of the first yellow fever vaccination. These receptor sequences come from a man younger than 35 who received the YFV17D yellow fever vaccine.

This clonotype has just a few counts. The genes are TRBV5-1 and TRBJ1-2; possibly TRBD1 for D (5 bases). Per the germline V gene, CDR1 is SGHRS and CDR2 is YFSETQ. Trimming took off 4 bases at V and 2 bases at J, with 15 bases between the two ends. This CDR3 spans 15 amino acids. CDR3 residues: CASSNWQAGNYGYTF. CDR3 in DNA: TGCGCCAGCAGCAACTGGCAAGCAGGGAACTATGGCTACACCTTC.

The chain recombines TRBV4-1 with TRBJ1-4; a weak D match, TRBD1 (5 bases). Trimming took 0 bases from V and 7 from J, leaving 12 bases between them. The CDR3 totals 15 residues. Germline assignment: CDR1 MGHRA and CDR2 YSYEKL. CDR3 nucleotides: TGCGCCAGCAGCCAAGAGAGAGGGGATGCTGAAAAACTGTTTTTT. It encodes CASSQERGDAEKLFF.

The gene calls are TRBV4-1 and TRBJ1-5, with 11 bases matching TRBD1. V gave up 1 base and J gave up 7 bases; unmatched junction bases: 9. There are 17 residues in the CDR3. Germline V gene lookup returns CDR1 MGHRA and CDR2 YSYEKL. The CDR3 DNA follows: TGCGCCAGCAGCCAAGTCCGGACAGGGGGCTTTGGACAGCCCCAGCATTTT. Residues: CASSQVRTGGFGQPQHF.

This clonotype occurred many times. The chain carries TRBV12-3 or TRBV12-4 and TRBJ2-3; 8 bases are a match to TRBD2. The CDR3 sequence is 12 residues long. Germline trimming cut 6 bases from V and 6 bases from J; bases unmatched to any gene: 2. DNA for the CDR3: TGTGCCAGCAGCCCGGGGGGGGATACGCAGTATTTT. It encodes CASSPGGDTQYF.

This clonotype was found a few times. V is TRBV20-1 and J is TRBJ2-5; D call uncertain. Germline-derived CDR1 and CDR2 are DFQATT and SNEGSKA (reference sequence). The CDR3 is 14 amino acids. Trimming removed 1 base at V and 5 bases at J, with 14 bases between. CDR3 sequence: CSARVSSLGETQYF. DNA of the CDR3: TGCAGTGCTAGAGTATCCTCTCTAGGCGAGACCCAGTACTTC.

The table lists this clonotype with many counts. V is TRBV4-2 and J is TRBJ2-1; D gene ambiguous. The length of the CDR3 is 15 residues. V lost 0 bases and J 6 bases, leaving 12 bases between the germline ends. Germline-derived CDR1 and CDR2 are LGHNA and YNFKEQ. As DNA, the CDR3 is TGTGCCAGCAGCCAAGAGAATTCCGCTCCCAATGAGCAGTTCTTC. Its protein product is CASSQENSAPNEQFF.

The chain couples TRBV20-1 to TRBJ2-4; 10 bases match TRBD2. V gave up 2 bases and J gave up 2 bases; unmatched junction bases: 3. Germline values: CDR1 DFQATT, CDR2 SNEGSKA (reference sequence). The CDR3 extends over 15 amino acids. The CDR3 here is CSARKAGGPKNIQYF. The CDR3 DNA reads TGCAGTGCTAGAAAAGCGGGGGGGCCCAAAAACATTCAGTACTTC.

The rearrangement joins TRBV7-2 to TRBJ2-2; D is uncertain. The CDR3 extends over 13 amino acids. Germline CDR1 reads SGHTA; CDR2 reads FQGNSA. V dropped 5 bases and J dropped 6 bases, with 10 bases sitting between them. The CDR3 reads CASSVVVSGELFF. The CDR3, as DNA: TGTGCCAGCAGCGTAGTTGTGTCCGGGGAGCTGTTTTTT.

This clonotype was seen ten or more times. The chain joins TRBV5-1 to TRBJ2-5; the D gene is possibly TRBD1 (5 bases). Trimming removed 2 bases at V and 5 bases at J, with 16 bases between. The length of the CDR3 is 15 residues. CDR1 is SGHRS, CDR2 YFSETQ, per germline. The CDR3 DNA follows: TGCGCCAGCAGCTTCCAAGGGGCCCAAGGGGAGACCCAGTACTTC. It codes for CASSFQGAQGETQYF.

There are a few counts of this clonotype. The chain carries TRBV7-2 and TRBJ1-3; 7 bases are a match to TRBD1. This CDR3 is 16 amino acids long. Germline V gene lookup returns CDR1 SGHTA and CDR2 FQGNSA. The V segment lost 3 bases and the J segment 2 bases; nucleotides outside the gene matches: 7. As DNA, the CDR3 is TGTGCCAGCAGCTTTATCGCCACAGGGGCTGGAAACACCATATATTTT. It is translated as CASSFIATGAGNTIYF.

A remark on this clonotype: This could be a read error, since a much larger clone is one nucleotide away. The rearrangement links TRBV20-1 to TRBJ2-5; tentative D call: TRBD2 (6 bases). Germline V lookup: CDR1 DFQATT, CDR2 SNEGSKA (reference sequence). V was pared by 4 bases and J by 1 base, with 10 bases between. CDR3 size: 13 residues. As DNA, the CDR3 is TGCAGTGCTACACGGGGGAGCCAAGAGACCCAGTACTTC. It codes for CSATRGSQETQYF.

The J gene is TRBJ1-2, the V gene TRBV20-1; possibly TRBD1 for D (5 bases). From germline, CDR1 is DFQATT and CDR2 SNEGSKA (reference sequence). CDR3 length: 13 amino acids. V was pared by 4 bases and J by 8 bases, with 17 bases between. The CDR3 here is CSAKGREAEGYTF. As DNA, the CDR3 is TGCAGTGCTAAGGGGAGAGAGGCGGAAGGCTACACCTTC.

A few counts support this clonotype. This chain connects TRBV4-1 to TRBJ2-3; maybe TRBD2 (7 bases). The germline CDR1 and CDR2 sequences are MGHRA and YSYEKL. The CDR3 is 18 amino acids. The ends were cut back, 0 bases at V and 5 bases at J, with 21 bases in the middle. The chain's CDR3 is CASSQDGRGARSLDTQYF. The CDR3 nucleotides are TGCGCCAGCAGCCAAGATGGGAGGGGGGCTCGTTCTTTAGATACGCAGTATTTT.

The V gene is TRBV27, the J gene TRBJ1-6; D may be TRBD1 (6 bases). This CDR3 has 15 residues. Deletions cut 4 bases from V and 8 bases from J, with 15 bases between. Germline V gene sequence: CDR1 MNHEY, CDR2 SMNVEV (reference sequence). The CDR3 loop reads CASSSSGTSYSPLHF. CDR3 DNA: TGTGCCAGCAGTTCATCCGGGACATCCTATTCACCCCTCCACTTT.

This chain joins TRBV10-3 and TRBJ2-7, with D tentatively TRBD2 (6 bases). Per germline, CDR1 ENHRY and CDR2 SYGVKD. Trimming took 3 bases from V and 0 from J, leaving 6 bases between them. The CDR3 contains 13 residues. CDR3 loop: CAISEAGSYEQYF. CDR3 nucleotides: TGTGCCATCAGTGAAGCGGGCTCCTACGAGCAGTACTTC.

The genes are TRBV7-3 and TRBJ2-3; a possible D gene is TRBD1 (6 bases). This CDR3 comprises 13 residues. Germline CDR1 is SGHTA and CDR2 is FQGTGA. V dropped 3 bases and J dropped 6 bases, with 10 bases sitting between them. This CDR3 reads CASSFYQGDTQYF. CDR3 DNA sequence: TGTGCCAGCAGCTTTTACCAGGGGGATACGCAGTATTTT. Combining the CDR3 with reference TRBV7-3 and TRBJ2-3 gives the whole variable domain GAGVSQTPSNKVTEKGKYVELRCDPISGHTALYWYRQSLGQGPEFLIYFQGTGAADDSGLPNDRFFAVRPEGSVSTLKIQRTERGDSAVYLCASSFYQGDTQYFGPGTRLTVL.

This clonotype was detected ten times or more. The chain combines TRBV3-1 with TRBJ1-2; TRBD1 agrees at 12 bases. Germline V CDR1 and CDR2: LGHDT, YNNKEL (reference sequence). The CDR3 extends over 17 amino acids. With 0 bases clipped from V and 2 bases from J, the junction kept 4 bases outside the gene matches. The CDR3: CASSQDLGTGGNYGYTF. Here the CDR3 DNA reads TGTGCCAGCAGCCAAGATTTGGGGACAGGGGGCAACTATGGCTACACCTTC.

The CDR3 DNA reads TGTGCCAGCAGTTTAGGTCAGGTGTTAGTTAGTAGTGAGCAGTTCTTC. This gives the protein CASSLGQVLVSSEQFF. This chain links TRBV12-3 or TRBV12-4 with TRBJ2-1; no definite D call. The CDR3 length is 16 residues. Trimming pared 1 base from V and 9 bases from J, leaving 19 bases between.

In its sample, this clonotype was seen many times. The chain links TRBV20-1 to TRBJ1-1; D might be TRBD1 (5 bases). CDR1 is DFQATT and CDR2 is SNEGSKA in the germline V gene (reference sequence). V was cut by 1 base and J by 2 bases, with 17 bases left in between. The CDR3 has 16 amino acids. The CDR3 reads CSARVGGRGLNTEAFF. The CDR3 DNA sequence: TGCAGTGCTAGAGTGGGTGGTAGGGGACTTAACACTGAAGCTTTCTTT.

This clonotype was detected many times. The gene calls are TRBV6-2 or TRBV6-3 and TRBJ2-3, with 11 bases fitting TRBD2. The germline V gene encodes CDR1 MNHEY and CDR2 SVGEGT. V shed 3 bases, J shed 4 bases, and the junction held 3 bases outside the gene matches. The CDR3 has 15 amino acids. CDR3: CASSYSSGGSDTQYF. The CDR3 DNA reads TGTGCCAGCAGTTATTCTAGCGGGGGGTCAGATACGCAGTATTTT.

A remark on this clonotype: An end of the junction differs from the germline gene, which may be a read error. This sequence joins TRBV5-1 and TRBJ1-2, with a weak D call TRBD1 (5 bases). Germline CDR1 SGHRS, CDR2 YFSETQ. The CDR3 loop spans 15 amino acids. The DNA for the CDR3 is TGCGCCGGCAGCTCGGGACGATTGATTAACTATGGCTACACCTTC. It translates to CAGSSGRLINYGYTF.

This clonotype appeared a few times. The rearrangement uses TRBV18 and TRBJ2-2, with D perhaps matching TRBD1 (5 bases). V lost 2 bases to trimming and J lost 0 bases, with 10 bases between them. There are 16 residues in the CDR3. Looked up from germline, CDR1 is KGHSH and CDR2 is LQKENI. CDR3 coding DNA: TGTGCCAGCTCACCATCTTCAGGGACGAACACCGGGGAGCTGTTTTTT. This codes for CASSPSSGTNTGELFF.

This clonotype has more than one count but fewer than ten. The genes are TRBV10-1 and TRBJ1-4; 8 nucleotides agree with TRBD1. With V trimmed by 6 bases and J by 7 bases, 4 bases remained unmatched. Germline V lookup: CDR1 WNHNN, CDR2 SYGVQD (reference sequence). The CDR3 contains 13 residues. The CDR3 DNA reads TGCGCCAGCAGGCAGGGGGCGGGTGAAAAACTGTTTTTT. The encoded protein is CASRQGAGEKLFF.

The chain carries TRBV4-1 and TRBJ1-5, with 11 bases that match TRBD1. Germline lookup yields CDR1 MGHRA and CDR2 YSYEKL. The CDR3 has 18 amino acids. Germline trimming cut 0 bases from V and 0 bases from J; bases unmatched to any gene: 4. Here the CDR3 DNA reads TGCGCCAGCAGCCAAGAAGGGACAGGGGGTTATAGCAATCAGCCCCAGCATTTT. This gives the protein CASSQEGTGGYSNQPQHF.

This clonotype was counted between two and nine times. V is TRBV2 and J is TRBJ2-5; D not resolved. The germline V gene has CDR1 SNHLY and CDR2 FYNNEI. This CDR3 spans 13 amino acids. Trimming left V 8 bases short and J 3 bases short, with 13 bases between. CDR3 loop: CASSLKWEETQYF. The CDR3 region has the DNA TGTGCCAGCTCTCTGAAATGGGAAGAGACCCAGTACTTC.

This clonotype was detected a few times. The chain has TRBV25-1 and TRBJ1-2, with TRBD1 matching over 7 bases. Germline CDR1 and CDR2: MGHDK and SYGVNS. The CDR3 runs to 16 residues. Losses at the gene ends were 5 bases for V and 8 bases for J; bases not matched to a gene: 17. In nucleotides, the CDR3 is TGTGCCAGCAGTCTTCTTAACACCGACAGGGAAAGGGGCTACACCTTC. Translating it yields CASSLLNTDRERGYTF.

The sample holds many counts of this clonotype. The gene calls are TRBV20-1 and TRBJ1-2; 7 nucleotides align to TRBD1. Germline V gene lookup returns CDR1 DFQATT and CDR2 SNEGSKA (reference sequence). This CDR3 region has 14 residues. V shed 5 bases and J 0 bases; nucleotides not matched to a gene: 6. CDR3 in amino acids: CSAEGARANYGYTF. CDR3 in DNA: TGCAGTGCTGAGGGGGCCCGGGCTAACTATGGCTACACCTTC.

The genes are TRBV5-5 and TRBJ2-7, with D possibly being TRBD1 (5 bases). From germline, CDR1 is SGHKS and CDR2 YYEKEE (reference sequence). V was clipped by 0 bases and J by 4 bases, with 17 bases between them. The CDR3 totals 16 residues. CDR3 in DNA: TGTGCCAGCAGCTTGGGCAGCCACGTCAGGGTATACGAGCAGTACTTC. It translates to CASSLGSHVRVYEQYF.

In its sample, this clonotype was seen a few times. CDR3 DNA: TGCGCCAGCAGCCAAGCGTGGAGGAAAATCTCTAATGAAAAACTGTTTTTT. Protein product: CASSQAWRKISNEKLFF. V usage is TRBV4-1 and J usage is TRBJ1-4, with unresolved D. This CDR3 has 17 amino acids. Trimming pared 1 base from V and 3 bases from J, leaving 15 bases between. The germline CDR1 and CDR2 sequences are MGHRA and YSYEKL.